This T cell receptor (beta chain) was obtained from a study of cytomegalovirus exposure and HLA in healthy donors. CDR1 LNHDA and CDR2 SQIVND come from the germline V gene (reference sequence). The CDR3 sequence is 14 residues long. Unmatched junction bases numbered 6, after V lost 2 bases and J lost 8 bases. This PCR relied on a set of 60 Vbeta primers and 13 Jbeta primers. Profiled with immunoSEQ multiplex PCR; TCRdb holds only in-frame clones, not every one. The sample includes around 91,000 clones, 84% of them seen just once. This clone was counted between two and nine times. The TCR was taken from a young man in good health and CMV-seronegative. V is TRBV19 and J is TRBJ2-1, with 7 bases aligning to TRBD2. The specimen sequenced was PBMCs. The CDR3 nucleotides are TGTGCCAGTAGTATAAGGGTAGCGGGCCATGAGCAGTTCTTC. Its translation is CASSIRVAGHEQFF.